Listed below are T cell receptor beta chains from one sample, sequenced in a study of cytomegalovirus exposure and HLA in healthy donors. Profiled with immunoSEQ multiplex PCR; TCRdb holds only in-frame clones, not every one. The sample lists around 200,000 clones; around 83% were seen once. Sequenced input: PBMCs. These receptors came from a woman under 30 in good health and CMV-seronegative. Each CDR3 is given with its conserved first and last residue. Each record gives: V gene, D gene, clone size, J gene, CDR3 protein, CDR3 DNA. The D gene is left open where the match is weak. Size values are once, few and many counts, or a class for expanded clones, and some rows have none.

>TRBV10-3|TRBD1|NA|TRBJ2-7
CAISESIGQGADEQYF
TGTGCCATCAGTGAGTCGATAGGGCAGGGGGCGGACGAGCAGTACTTC
>TRBV2|TRBD2|NA|TRBJ2-1
CASSEPSGGDNEQFF
TGTGCCAGCAGTGAGCCTAGCGGGGGGGACAATGAGCAGTTCTTC
>TRBV6-1|TRBD1|NA|TRBJ2-7
CASKVGTASYEQYF
TGTGCCAGCAAGGTTGGGACAGCCTCCTACGAGCAGTACTTC
>TRBV5-1|NA|NA|TRBJ1-1
CASSYDSMNTEAFF
TGCGCCAGCAGCTACGACAGCATGAACACTGAAGCTTTCTTT
>TRBV2|NA|NA|TRBJ1-2
CASSRDTKNYGYTF
TGTGCCAGCAGCCGGGACACGAAGAACTATGGCTACACCTTC
>TRBV27|TRBD2|NA|TRBJ2-7
CASSFSGTSYEQYF
TGTGCCAGCAGTTTCTCCGGGACTAGCTACGAGCAGTACTTC
>TRBV29-1|NA|NA|TRBJ1-4
CSVEGGKNEKLFF
TGCAGCGTTGAAGGGGGCAAGAATGAAAAACTGTTTTTT
>TRBV19|TRBD2|once|TRBJ2-1
CASSHGGGAYNEQFF
TGTGCCAGTAGTCATGGCGGGGGAGCTTACAATGAGCAGTTCTTC
>TRBV28|TRBD2|NA|TRBJ2-7
CASSLAGTSGSYEQYF
TGTGCCAGCAGTTTAGCTGGGACTAGCGGCTCCTACGAGCAGTACTTC
>TRBV7-8|TRBD1|NA|TRBJ2-2
CASHRGRELFF
TGTGCCAGCCACAGGGGCCGGGAGCTGTTTTTT
>TRBV6-6|NA|NA|TRBJ1-1
CASKIGSLWTEAFF
TGTGCCAGCAAGATCGGGTCCCTGTGGACTGAAGCTTTCTTT
>TRBV7-9|NA|NA|TRBJ2-2
CASSLRQDTGELFF
TGTGCCAGCAGCCTCCGACAAGACACCGGGGAGCTGTTTTTT
>TRBV7-2|NA|NA|TRBJ1-2
CASSSKGVIVDGYTF
TGTGCCAGCAGCTCCAAGGGGGTTATAGTGGATGGCTACACCTTC
>TRBV6-1|NA|NA|TRBJ1-1
CASRAGLNTEAFF
TGTGCCAGCAGGGCGGGATTGAACACTGAAGCTTTCTTT
>TRBV29-1|NA|NA|TRBJ1-4
CSVGENEKLFF
TGCAGCGTTGGTGAGAATGAAAAACTGTTTTTT
>TRBV6-1|TRBD2|NA|TRBJ2-7
CASSEYGLVFYEQYF
TGTGCCAGCAGTGAATACGGACTAGTTTTCTACGAGCAGTACTTC
>TRBV7-3|NA|NA|TRBJ2-2
CASSIKGHSSTGELFF
TGTGCCAGCAGCATAAAGGGACACTCATCTACCGGGGAGCTGTTTTTT
>TRBV9|TRBD2|few|TRBJ2-5
CASSVGTSGGEETQYF
TGTGCCAGCAGCGTGGGGACTAGCGGGGGGGAAGAGACCCAGTACTTC
>TRBV19|TRBD1|few|TRBJ2-3
CASRSMTGGTDTQYF
TGTGCCAGTAGGAGCATGACAGGGGGCACAGATACGCAGTATTTT
>TRBV28|TRBD1|NA|TRBJ1-3
CASSLFLGTGAGNTIYF
TGTGCCAGCAGTTTATTCCTCGGGACAGGGGCTGGAAACACCATATATTTT
>TRBV27|TRBD1|NA|TRBJ2-1
CASSQARGRLNEQFF
TGTGCCAGCTCCCAAGCCAGGGGGCGGCTCAATGAGCAGTTCTTC
>TRBV5-5|TRBD1|NA|TRBJ2-7
CASSLARGIPYEQYF
TGTGCCAGCAGCTTGGCCAGGGGGATACCTTACGAGCAGTACTTC
>TRBV7-2|TRBD2|once|TRBJ2-7
CASSLTAGSSYEQYF
TGTGCCAGCAGCTTGACAGCGGGATCCTCCTACGAGCAGTACTTC
>TRBV19|NA|NA|TRBJ2-6
CASRPPSSGANVLTF
TGTGCCAGTAGACCTCCTAGCTCTGGGGCCAACGTCCTGACTTTC
>TRBV18|TRBD1|NA|TRBJ2-1
CASSPLGQGINEQFF
TGTGCCAGCTCACCACTAGGACAGGGGATCAATGAGCAGTTCTTC
>TRBV2|NA|NA|TRBJ2-3
CASNPNPRSTDTQYF
TGTGCCAGCAACCCTAATCCCAGGAGCACAGATACGCAGTATTTT
>TRBV19|TRBD1|NA|TRBJ2-7
CASRMGQGSYEQYF
TGTGCCAGTAGGATGGGACAGGGCTCCTACGAGCAGTACTTC
>TRBV5-6|NA|NA|TRBJ1-5
CASSLAGRGAHQPQHF
TGTGCCAGCAGCTTGGCCGGGAGGGGGGCCCATCAGCCCCAGCATTTT
>TRBV9|TRBD2|NA|TRBJ2-1
CASGLAGWGEQFF
TGTGCCAGCGGACTAGCGGGATGGGGTGAGCAGTTCTTC
>TRBV6-6|NA|NA|TRBJ1-2
CASSGHGQNYGYTF
TGTGCCAGCAGTGGCCACGGACAAAACTATGGCTACACCTTC
>TRBV9|NA|NA|TRBJ2-1
CASSVGVIDEQFF
TGTGCCAGCAGCGTAGGAGTCATAGATGAGCAGTTCTTC
>TRBV7-9|TRBD1|NA|TRBJ1-1
CASSLGSGGITEAFF
TGTGCCAGCAGCTTAGGGTCAGGGGGGATCACTGAAGCTTTCTTT